Sequencing of this TCR beta chain was carried out in a study of blood T cell repertoires in COVID-19. Authors' methods: Reference gene primers were amplified, and this amplification served to estimate nucleated cell counts. The data were produced by immunoSEQ multiplex PCR, yet TCRdb's version contains in-frame clones alone and is incomplete. V and J calls and clone size are copied from that table; D and trimming were computed from the DNA. The sample holds roughly 100,000 clones; around 80% are singletons and the top ten take more than 5%. The CDR3 has 15 residues. Trimming removed 2 bases at V and 1 base at J, with 11 bases between. The germline V gene encodes CDR1 MGHDK and CDR2 SYGVNS.

V gene TRBV25-1 combines with J gene TRBJ2-5; perhaps TRBD1 as D (5 bases). The sequencing sample was made of peripheral blood. The receptor comes from a man aged 80 or over with COVID-19, enrolled during active disease. The CDR3 region is CASSEGTGPQETQYF. Written as DNA, the CDR3 is TGTGCCAGCAGTGAAGGTACAGGACCCCAAGAGACCCAGTACTTC.